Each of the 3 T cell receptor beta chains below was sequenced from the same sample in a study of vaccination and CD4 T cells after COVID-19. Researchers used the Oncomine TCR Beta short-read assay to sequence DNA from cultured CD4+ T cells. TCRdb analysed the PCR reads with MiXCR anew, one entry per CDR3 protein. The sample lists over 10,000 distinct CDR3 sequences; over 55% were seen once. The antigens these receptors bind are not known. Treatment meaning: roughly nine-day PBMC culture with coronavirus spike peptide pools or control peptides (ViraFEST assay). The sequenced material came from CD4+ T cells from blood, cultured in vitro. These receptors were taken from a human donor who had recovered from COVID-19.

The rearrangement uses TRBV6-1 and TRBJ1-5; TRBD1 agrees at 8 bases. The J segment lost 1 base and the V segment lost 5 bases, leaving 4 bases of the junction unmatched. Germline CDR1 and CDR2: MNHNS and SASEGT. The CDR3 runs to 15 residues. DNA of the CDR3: TGTGCCAGCAGTCCGGACAGGGTAAGCAATCAGCCCCAGCATTTT. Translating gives CASSPDRVSNQPQHF.

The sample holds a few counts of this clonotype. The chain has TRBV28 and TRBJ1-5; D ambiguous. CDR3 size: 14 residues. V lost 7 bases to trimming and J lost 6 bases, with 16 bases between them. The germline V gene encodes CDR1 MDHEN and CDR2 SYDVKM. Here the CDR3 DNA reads TGTGCCAGCAAAAACCCCGGACCTGGTCAGCCCCAGCATTTT. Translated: CASKNPGPGQPQHF.

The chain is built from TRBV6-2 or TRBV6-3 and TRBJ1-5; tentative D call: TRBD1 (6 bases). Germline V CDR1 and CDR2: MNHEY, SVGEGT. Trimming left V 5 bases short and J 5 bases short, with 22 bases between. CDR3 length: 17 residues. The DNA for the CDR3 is TGTGCCAGCAGTCCTAGGGCTGAGGGACAAAGGCATCAGCCCCAGCATTTT. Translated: CASSPRAEGQRHQPQHF.